A selection of T cell receptor beta chains follows, all from one sample in a study of cytomegalovirus exposure and HLA in healthy donors. Method: immunoSEQ multiplex PCR; TCRdb's copy keeps in-frame clones and lacks some. The sample lists some 190,000 clones; around 78% were seen once. Sequencing used PBMCs. The receptors shown here come from a woman aged 25 to 39 in good health and CMV-seropositive. Each CDR3 is given without its conserved first and last residue.

j_call v_call cdr3_aa
TRBJ1-5 TRBV19 ASSLSGARGQPQH
TRBJ1-1 TRBV4-2 ASSQDGGALNTEAF
TRBJ2-1 TRBV11-2 ASSLEGSRLVFGEQF
TRBJ1-6 TRBV10-3 AAWDSDSYNSPLH
TRBJ2-3 TRBV2 ASSGLAGGVDTQY
TRBJ1-1 TRBV11-2 ASSSRGRNTEAF
TRBJ2-1 TRBV6-1 ASSPTRGNEQF
TRBJ2-1 TRBV5-1 ASQSPGGNEQF
TRBJ1-2 TRBV29-1 SVPSGQNLYGYT
TRBJ2-7 TRBV28 ASTSGTSNHEQY
TRBJ1-1 TRBV4-2 ASSPQGGMENTEAF
TRBJ2-1 TRBV6-5 ASSLSVEGHEQF
TRBJ1-2 TRBV19 ASSDPGDYT
TRBJ2-5 TRBV14 ASSQGPGAGVLETQY
TRBJ2-1 TRBV19 ASSRTSGLFNEQF
TRBJ2-3 TRBV7-8 ASSLVVASGGRPDTQY
TRBJ1-3 TRBV28 ASSLDVGRESSGNTIY
TRBJ1-4 TRBV2 ASGARTQEKLF
TRBJ1-1 TRBV7-3 ASSLTGPGQEAF
TRBJ2-3 TRBV28 ASSPMGGGTDTQY
TRBJ2-1 TRBV7-3 ASSFSSGATYNEQF
TRBJ2-1 TRBV28 ASTQSGVYSYNEQF
TRBJ2-3 TRBV5-1 ASSPLRAAEGDTQY
TRBJ1-5 TRBV7-8 ASSLKGAIRQPQH
TRBJ2-2 TRBV6-1 ASSPRGATGELF
TRBJ2-3 TRBV9 ASSVPSRVTSTDTQY
TRBJ2-6 TRBV19 ASSLRGSGANVLT
TRBJ1-4 TRBV19 ASSWELANEKLF
TRBJ2-2 TRBV6-6 ASSGLNTGELF
TRBJ2-6 TRBV10-3 AISDHRGAGANVLT
TRBJ1-1 TRBV5-1 ASSSGDGTEAF
TRBJ1-2 TRBV5-1 ASSSTGTTANYGYT
TRBJ1-2 TRBV6-5 ASGRPGGGHGYT
TRBJ2-1 TRBV19 ASSRTGPYNEQF
TRBJ2-1 TRBV7-8 ASSSHNEQF
TRBJ2-7 TRBV4-1 ASSQDWSRVFYEQY
TRBJ1-4 TRBV5-1 ASSPGQILPTNEKLF
TRBJ2-7 TRBV4-1 ASSQVSSAGQGVYEQY
TRBJ1-2 TRBV2 ASSEQLLRGYGYT
TRBJ2-4 TRBV5-6 ASSSTRTRAKNIQY
TRBJ1-2 TRBV6-5 ASTSGTGGPYT
TRBJ1-2 TRBV6-1 ASSGGQIYGYT
TRBJ2-1 TRBV27 ASSSLTSGRPSPYNEQF